Each of the 10 T cell receptor beta chains below was sequenced from the same sample in a study of T-cell memory formation after mild COVID-19. TCRdb passed the 5' RACE reads through MiXCR, listing each CDR3 protein once. The sample records 350,000 to 500,000 distinct CDR3 sequences, 15% to 20% being singletons. Source material: PBMCs or a T cell subset sorted from them (not recorded which). The source of these receptors is an adult woman who had mild COVID-19 (a few samples of this study predate the infection). Cell type and time point are not known.

This clonotype has more than one count but fewer than ten. This rearrangement joins TRBV30 to TRBJ1-3; D unresolved. The length of the CDR3 is 16 residues. Trimming took off 0 bases at V and 6 bases at J, with 18 bases between the two ends. CDR1 GTSNPN and CDR2 SVGIG come from the germline V gene (reference sequence). This CDR3 reads CAWSVMDGNLANTIYF. CDR3 in DNA: TGTGCCTGGAGTGTCATGGACGGAAACCTTGCAAACACCATATATTTT.

The chain combines TRBV9 with TRBJ2-7, with D unclear. The CDR3 is 15 amino acids. The germline V and J ends were trimmed by 0 bases and 0 bases, with 10 bases remaining between them. CDR1 is SGDLS, CDR2 YYNGEE, per germline. The CDR3: CASSVGFDFSYEQYF. For the CDR3, the DNA is TGTGCCAGCAGCGTAGGCTTCGACTTCTCCTACGAGCAGTACTTC.

The chain carries TRBV5-1 and TRBJ2-7; no clear D gene. V was clipped by 3 bases and J by 5 bases, with 9 bases between them. Germline lookup yields CDR1 SGHRS and CDR2 YFSETQ. The CDR3 covers 12 residues. This CDR3 is CASSSPDDEQYF. CDR3 coding DNA: TGCGCCAGCAGCTCGCCGGACGACGAGCAGTACTTC.

Remarks on this clonotype: Just one base apart from a much larger clone, this may be a read error. V and J are TRBV29-1 and TRBJ2-5; unclear D gene. Germline-derived CDR1 and CDR2 are SQVTM and ANQGSEA. The CDR3 is made up of 11 amino acids. The CDR3 is CRASLGETQYF. The CDR3 DNA follows: TGCAGAGCTTCTCTGGGGGAGACCCAGTACTTC.

This clonotype was seen a few times. This chain uses TRBV5-4 with TRBJ2-1; D is possibly TRBD1 (5 bases). V was cut by 4 bases and J by 10 bases, with 12 bases left in between. The germline V gene has CDR1 SGHNT and CDR2 YYREEE (reference sequence). The CDR3 is made up of 12 amino acids. CDR3 residues: CASSPAAGEQFF. The CDR3 coding sequence is TGTGCCAGCAGCCCCGCCGCAGGGGAGCAGTTCTTC.

The chain combines TRBV21-1 with TRBJ2-7; the DNA was not compared with TRBD1, the D call given in the table. TRBV21-1 is labeled a pseudogene. The CDR3 extends over 16 amino acids. The CDR3 loop reads CASSRRHSGISYEQYF. CDR3 bases: TGTGCCAGCAGCCGCAGACATTCAGGGATTTCCTACGAGCAGTACTTC.

This clonotype appeared many times. The rearrangement joins TRBV7-9 to TRBJ2-3; D possibly corresponds to TRBD1 (6 bases). CDR1 SEHNR and CDR2 FQNEAQ come from the germline V gene (reference sequence). V gave up 5 bases and J gave up 4 bases, with 16 bases separating them. The CDR3 totals 15 residues. The CDR3 spells CASSPDSFTPDTQYF. The CDR3 DNA reads as TGTGCCAGCAGCCCGGACAGCTTTACCCCAGATACGCAGTATTTT. Looking up the rest from reference TRBV7-9 and TRBJ2-3 gives the full variable domain: DTGVSQNPRHKITKRGQNVTFRCDPISEHNRLYWYRQTLGQGPEFLTYFQNEAQLEKSRLLSDRFSAERPKGSFSTLEIQRTEQGDSAMYLCASSPDSFTPDTQYFGPGTRLTVL.

The chain joins TRBV7-9 to TRBJ2-1; D gene unclear. The CDR3 runs 11 residues. Germline CDR1 and CDR2: SEHNR and FQNEAQ (reference sequence). V gave up 5 bases and J gave up 7 bases, with 6 bases separating them. The CDR3 DNA reads TGTGCCAGCAGCCGTGCAAATGAGCAGTTCTTC. This translates into CASSRANEQFF. The whole variable domain, filled in from reference TRBV7-9 and TRBJ2-1, reads DTGVSQNPRHKITKRGQNVTFRCDPISEHNRLYWYRQTLGQGPEFLTYFQNEAQLEKSRLLSDRFSAERPKGSFSTLEIQRTEQGDSAMYLCASSRANEQFFGPGTRLTVL.

CDR3 bases: TGTGCCTGGACCGGGCCTCTAGGGTCACCCCTCCACTTT. Protein: CAWTGPLGSPLHF. This chain joins TRBV30 and TRBJ1-6; D not certain. V lost 4 bases and J lost 10, with 14 bases in between. The CDR3 loop spans 13 amino acids. CDR1 is GTSNPN and CDR2 is SVGIG in the germline V gene (reference sequence).

This clonotype was seen at least ten times. The genes are TRBV24-1 and TRBJ1-5; no clear D. Germline CDR1 and CDR2: KGHDR and SFDVKD. This CDR3 region has 13 residues. The V and J ends lost 5 bases and 4 bases respectively, with 8 bases between them. The CDR3 region is CATSVGNNQPQHF. Here the CDR3 DNA reads TGTGCCACCAGTGTAGGGAATAATCAGCCCCAGCATTTT.